Included here is one TCR beta chain sequence, with context. Its specificity is unknown. In the PCR, 60 Vbeta and 13 Jbeta primers were used. This table comes from immunoSEQ multiplex PCR, and its TCRdb copy is limited to in-frame clones, with some not included. The repertoire holds about 180,000 clones, with roughly 87% as singletons. This entry is derived from a study of cytomegalovirus exposure and HLA in healthy donors. Study-level points and caveats: Among the CMV-associated chains, a few were confirmed in vitro as specific for CMV antigens. Sequencing had likely introduced a cluster of highly shared sequence variants as an artifact.

Sequences were obtained from PBMCs. The TCR was taken from a woman between 45 and 65 years old in good health and CMV-seronegative.

CDR3 nucleotides: TGTGCCAGTAGTGCGCGACATCGTAGCGGGGACCCTCGAGGCACCGGGGAGCTGTTTTTT. It specifies CASSARHRSGDPRGTGELFF. The chain is built from TRBV19 and TRBJ2-2; TRBD2 aligns across 8 bases. CDR1 is LNHDA and CDR2 is SQIVND in the germline V gene (reference sequence). CDR3 length: 20 amino acids. With V trimmed by 5 bases and J by 4 bases, 21 bases remained unmatched.